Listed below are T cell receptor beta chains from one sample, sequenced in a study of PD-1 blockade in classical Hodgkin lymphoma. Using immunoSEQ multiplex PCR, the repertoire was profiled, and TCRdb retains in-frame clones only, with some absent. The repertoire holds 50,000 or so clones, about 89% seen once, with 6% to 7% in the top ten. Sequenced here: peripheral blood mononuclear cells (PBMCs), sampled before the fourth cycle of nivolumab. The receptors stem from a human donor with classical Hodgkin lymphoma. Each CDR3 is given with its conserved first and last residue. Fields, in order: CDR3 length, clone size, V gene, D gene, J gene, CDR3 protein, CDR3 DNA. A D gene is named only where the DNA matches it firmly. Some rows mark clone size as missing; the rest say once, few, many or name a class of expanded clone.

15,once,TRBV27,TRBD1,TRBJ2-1,CASSLDRTSYNEQFF,TGTGCCAGCAGTTTGGACAGGACCTCCTACAATGAGCAGTTCTTC
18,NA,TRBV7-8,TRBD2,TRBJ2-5,CASSVVSRRLAERETQYF,TGTGCCAGCAGCGTAGTAAGCCGACGACTAGCGGAGAGGGAGACCCAGTACTTC
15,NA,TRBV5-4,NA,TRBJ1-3,CASSFPNGAGNTIYF,TGTGCCAGCAGCTTCCCAAACGGGGCTGGAAACACCATATATTTT
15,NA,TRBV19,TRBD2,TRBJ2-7,CASRGLREGLYEQYF,TGTGCCAGTAGAGGTCTCCGGGAGGGCCTGTACGAGCAGTACTTC
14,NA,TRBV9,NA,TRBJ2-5,CASSVEGRMETQYF,TGTGCCAGCAGCGTAGAGGGGAGGATGGAGACCCAGTACTTC
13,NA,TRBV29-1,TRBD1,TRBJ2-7,CSVEEWDRSVEYF,TGCAGCGTGGAAGAGTGGGACAGATCTGTGGAGTACTTC
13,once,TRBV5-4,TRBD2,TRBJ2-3,CASSPGLADTQYF,TGTGCCAGCAGCCCGGGACTAGCTGATACGCAGTATTTT
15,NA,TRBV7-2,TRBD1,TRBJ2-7,CASSLAGTVTYEQYF,TGTGCCAGCAGCTTAGCGGGGACAGTCACCTACGAGCAGTACTTC
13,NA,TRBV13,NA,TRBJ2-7,CASSLGGPYEQYF,TGTGCCAGCAGCTTAGGCGGGCCCTACGAGCAGTACTTC
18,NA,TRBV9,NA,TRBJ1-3,CASSVRDSLGRAGNTIYF,TGTGCCAGCAGCGTACGGGACTCGCTGGGGAGGGCTGGAAACACCATATATTTT
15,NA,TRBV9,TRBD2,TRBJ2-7,CASSPASGSYYEQYF,TGTGCCAGCAGCCCAGCTAGCGGGAGCTACTACGAGCAGTACTTC
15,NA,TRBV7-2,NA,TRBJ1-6,CASSLGQFYNSPLHF,TGTGCCAGCAGCCTGGGACAATTTTATAATTCACCCCTCCACTTT
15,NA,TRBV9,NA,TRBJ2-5,CASSPQGGRQETQYF,TGTGCCAGCAGCCCCCAGGGGGGGCGGCAAGAGACCCAGTACTTC
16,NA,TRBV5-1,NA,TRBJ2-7,CASSLSRASPFYEQYF,TGCGCCAGCAGCTTGTCCAGAGCAAGTCCCTTTTACGAGCAGTACTTC
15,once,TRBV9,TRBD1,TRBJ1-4,CASSAPGGRGEKLFF,TGTGCCAGCAGCGCGCCAGGGGGCCGGGGTGAAAAACTGTTTTTT
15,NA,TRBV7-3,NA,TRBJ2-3,CASSFYGSDADTQYF,TGTGCCAGCAGCTTCTACGGGAGTGACGCAGATACGCAGTATTTT
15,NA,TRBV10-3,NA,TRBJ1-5,CAISESSGGLQPQHF,TGTGCCATCAGTGAGTCGTCGGGCGGGTTGCAGCCCCAGCATTTT
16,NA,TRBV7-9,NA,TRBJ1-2,CASSQTLGGRDYGYTF,TGTGCCAGCAGCCAGACGCTCGGGGGAAGGGACTATGGCTACACCTTC
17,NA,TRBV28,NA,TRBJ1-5,CASSLVGWGMGNQPQHF,TGTGCCAGCAGTTTAGTGGGTTGGGGGATGGGCAATCAGCCCCAGCATTTT
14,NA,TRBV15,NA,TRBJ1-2,CATSRDMQNYGYTF,TGTGCCACCAGCAGAGATATGCAGAACTATGGCTACACCTTC
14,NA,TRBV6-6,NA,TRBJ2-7,CASSYSGITYEQYF,TGTGCCAGCAGTTACTCCGGGATCACCTACGAGCAGTACTTC
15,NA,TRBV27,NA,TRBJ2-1,CASSLQVSPYNEQFF,TGTGCCAGCAGTCTACAGGTTAGCCCCTACAATGAGCAGTTCTTC
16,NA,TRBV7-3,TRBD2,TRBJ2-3,CASSPRAAGGIDTQYF,TGTGCCAGCAGCCCCCGGGCAGCGGGAGGGATAGATACGCAGTATTTT
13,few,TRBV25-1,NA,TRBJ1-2,CASSVGGLRGYTF,TGTGCCAGCAGTGTGGGGGGGCTGCGTGGCTACACCTTC
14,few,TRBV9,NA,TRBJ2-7,CASSVAGKGYEQYF,TGTGCCAGCAGCGTAGCTGGGAAGGGCTACGAGCAGTACTTC
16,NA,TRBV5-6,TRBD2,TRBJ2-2,CASSLVIAGVAGELFF,TGTGCCAGCAGCTTGGTAATAGCGGGAGTGGCCGGGGAGCTGTTTTTT
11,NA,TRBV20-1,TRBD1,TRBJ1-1,CRPYRGEEAFF,TGCAGGCCCTACAGGGGCGAGGAGGCTTTCTTT
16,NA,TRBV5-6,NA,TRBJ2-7,CASSFRGEPKIYEQYF,TGTGCCAGCAGCTTCAGGGGCGAGCCCAAAATCTACGAGCAGTACTTC
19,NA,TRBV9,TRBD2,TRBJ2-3,CASSVGGLAGGTGTDTQYF,TGTGCCAGCAGCGTAGGGGGACTAGCGGGAGGGACGGGCACAGATACGCAGTATTTT
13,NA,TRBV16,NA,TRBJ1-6,CASSQQQGSPLHF,TGTGCCAGCAGCCAACAGCAAGGATCACCCCTCCACTTT
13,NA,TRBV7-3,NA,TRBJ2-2,CASSLMAPGELFF,TGTGCCAGCAGCTTAATGGCTCCCGGGGAGCTGTTTTTT
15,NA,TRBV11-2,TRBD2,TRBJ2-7,CASSPRTSGNYEQYF,TGTGCCAGCAGCCCAAGGACTAGCGGGAACTACGAGCAGTACTTC
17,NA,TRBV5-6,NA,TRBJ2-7,CASSLARSGRTLVEQYF,TGTGCCAGCAGCTTGGCACGTTCCGGACGGACCCTAGTCGAGCAGTACTTC
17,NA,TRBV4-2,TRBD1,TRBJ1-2,CASSQDPQGGSYYGYTF,TGTGCCAGCAGCCAAGATCCCCAGGGGGGAAGTTACTATGGCTACACCTTC
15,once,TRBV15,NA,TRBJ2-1,CATSRGGGPSNEQFF,TGTGCCACCAGCAGAGGTGGAGGGCCCTCCAATGAGCAGTTCTTC
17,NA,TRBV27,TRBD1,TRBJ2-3,CASSADRGLGGTDTQYF,TGTGCCAGCAGCGCCGACAGGGGGTTAGGAGGGACAGATACGCAGTATTTT
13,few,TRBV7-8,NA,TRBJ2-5,CASSFDTQETQYF,TGTGCCAGCAGCTTTGACACGCAAGAGACCCAGTACTTC
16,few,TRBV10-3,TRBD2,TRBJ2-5,CAISEIQRGDQETQYF,TGTGCCATCAGTGAGATTCAGCGGGGGGACCAAGAGACCCAGTACTTC
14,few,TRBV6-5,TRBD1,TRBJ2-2,CASTGQENTGELFF,TGTGCCAGCACCGGACAGGAGAACACCGGGGAGCTGTTTTTT
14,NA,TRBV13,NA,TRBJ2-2,CASSLNWGSGELFF,TGTGCCAGCAGCTTAAATTGGGGCTCCGGGGAGCTGTTTTTT
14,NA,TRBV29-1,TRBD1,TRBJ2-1,CSVEGQGAMHEQFF,TGCAGCGTTGAAGGGCAGGGGGCCATGCATGAGCAGTTCTTC
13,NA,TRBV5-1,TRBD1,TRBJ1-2,CASSSDRADGYTF,TGCGCCAGCAGCTCCGACAGGGCGGATGGCTACACCTTC
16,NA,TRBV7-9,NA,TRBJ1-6,CASSNRGGVDNSPLHF,TGTGCCAGCAGCAACCGAGGGGGGGTAGATAATTCACCCCTCCACTTT